The 14 T cell receptor beta chains reported below all come from one sample, sequenced in a study of T cells in lung cancer brain metastases. The data were produced by immunoSEQ multiplex PCR, yet TCRdb's version contains in-frame clones alone and is incomplete. Of 5,000 or so clones in the sample, approximately 91% were seen once. The sequenced sample consisted of tumor tissue from the primary lung tumor. These receptors were collected from a man aged 65 to 85 with non-small cell lung cancer.

This chain joins TRBV9 and TRBJ1-1; 7 bases match TRBD1. The CDR3 runs to 16 residues. Germline loops: CDR1 SGDLS, CDR2 YYNGEE. The junction had 9 bases not matched to a gene; V was cut back by 0 bases and J by 4 bases. CDR3 in amino acids: CASSVGLRGLGTEAFF. The CDR3 region has the DNA TGTGCCAGCAGCGTAGGACTAAGGGGGCTGGGCACTGAAGCTTTCTTT.

The genes are TRBV6-5 and TRBJ1-1; weak D call: TRBD1 (6 bases). Germline V lookup: CDR1 MNHEY, CDR2 SVGAGI. Trimming removed 4 bases at V and 5 bases at J, with 17 bases between. The CDR3 is made up of 15 amino acids. This chain's CDR3 is CASSSRPTGGTEAFF. The CDR3 DNA reads as TGTGCCAGCAGTTCCCGCCCGACAGGAGGAACTGAAGCTTTCTTT.

This chain joins TRBV7-9 and TRBJ1-2, with 9 positions matching TRBD1. Per the germline V gene, CDR1 is SEHNR and CDR2 is FQNEAQ (reference sequence). This CDR3 spans 16 amino acids. V shed 5 bases, J shed 8 bases, and the junction held 15 bases outside the gene matches. CDR3 DNA sequence: TGTGCCAGCAGCGTGACCGGGACAGGGAATCTGAGGGGCTACACCTTC. Translation gives CASSVTGTGNLRGYTF.

CDR3: CASSEGGGPDQPQHF. The CDR3 DNA follows: TGTGCCAGCAGTGAAGGAGGTGGACCCGATCAGCCCCAGCATTTT. The chain links TRBV6-1 to TRBJ1-5, with D unresolved. CDR3 length: 15 residues. V lost 1 base, J lost 5 bases, and 12 bases lay in between. The germline V gene encodes CDR1 MNHNS and CDR2 SASEGT.

This chain uses TRBV19 with TRBJ2-3, with D uncertain. V shed 5 bases and J shed 2 bases, with 8 bases lying between them. The CDR3 is 13 residues long. Germline CDR1 is LNHDA and CDR2 is SQIVND (reference sequence). The CDR3 loop reads CASSVGYTDTQYF. The CDR3 nucleotides read TGTGCCAGTAGTGTGGGCTACACAGATACGCAGTATTTT.

The chain is built from TRBV7-6 and TRBJ2-7, with a possible D match to TRBD2 (5 bases). The CDR3 has 16 amino acids. Germline values: CDR1 SGHVS, CDR2 FNYEAQ. Trimming pared 1 base from V and 1 base from J, leaving 14 bases between. The CDR3 DNA reads TGTGCCAGCAGCTTAGAAGGACTTGCGCCTTCCTACGAGCAGTACTTC. It translates to CASSLEGLAPSYEQYF.

The chain employs TRBV2 and TRBJ2-5; TRBD2 aligns across 7 bases. The CDR3 has 19 amino acids. CDR1 is SNHLY and CDR2 is FYNNEI in the germline V gene. Trimming took 5 bases from V and 7 from J; bases not matched to a gene: 25. CDR3 in DNA: TGTGCCAGCAGTCCCTCTCGCGGGGGACGAGGTTTGGCGCGGGGGACCCAGTACTTC. It specifies CASSPSRGGRGLARGTQYF.

This clone was seen once. The CDR3 spells CASSDPRHLPYEQYF. Written as DNA, the CDR3 is TGTGCCAGCAGTGACCCACGACACCTACCCTACGAGCAGTACTTC. The chain links TRBV6-1 to TRBJ2-7; D is uncertain. Trimming left V 3 bases short and J 2 bases short, with 14 bases between. CDR3 length: 15 amino acids. Germline CDR1 reads MNHNS; CDR2 reads SASEGT.

The chain combines TRBV5-8 with TRBJ1-5; D unclear. The CDR3 has 16 residues. Germline V lookup: CDR1 SGHTS, CDR2 YDEGEE. V lost 5 bases and J 0 bases, leaving 15 bases between the germline ends. CDR3 sequence: CASRGERSYSNQPQHF. CDR3 nucleotide sequence: TGTGCCAGCAGGGGCGAAAGGAGCTATAGCAATCAGCCCCAGCATTTT. Combining the CDR3 with reference TRBV5-8 and TRBJ1-5 gives the whole variable domain EAGVTQSPTHLIKTRGQQATLRCSPISGHTSVYWYQQALGLGLQFLLWYDEGEERNRGNFPPRFSGRQFPNYSSELNVNALELEDSALYLCASRGERSYSNQPQHFGDGTRLSIL.

In the case of this clone: This CDR3 is also generated by other DNA sequences in the sample. V is TRBV7-2 and J is TRBJ1-1; no reliable D call. This CDR3 contains 13 residues. V lost 6 bases and J 1 base, leaving 9 bases between the germline ends. CDR1 and CDR2 from the germline V gene are SGHTA and FQGNSA. The CDR3 spells CASSITQNTEAFF. CDR3 DNA sequence: TGTGCCAGCAGTATCACACAGAACACTGAAGCTTTCTTT.

This clone has just one count. This chain joins TRBV7-8 and TRBJ2-7; 7 nucleotides line up with TRBD1. CDR1 is SGHVS, CDR2 FQNEAQ, per germline. Germline trimming cut 4 bases from V and 5 bases from J; bases unmatched to any gene: 11. The CDR3 is 15 residues long. CDR3 loop: CASSWGQFASDEQYF. CDR3 coding DNA: TGTGCCAGCAGCTGGGGACAGTTCGCTTCAGACGAGCAGTACTTC.

This clone was seen a single time. V and J are TRBV10-2 and TRBJ2-7; 7 nucleotides align to TRBD2. Germline CDR1 and CDR2: WSHSY and SAAADI. Trimming at V came to 6 bases and at J to 1 base, leaving 9 bases not matched to a gene. This CDR3 has 15 residues. The CDR3 sequence: CASRRGYRDSYEQYF. The CDR3 nucleotides are TGCGCCAGCAGGCGGGGGTATCGGGATTCCTACGAGCAGTACTTC.

The rearrangement joins TRBV6-6 to TRBJ2-7; D is tentatively TRBD1 or TRBD2 (6 bases each). Germline lookup yields CDR1 MNHNY and CDR2 SVGAGI (reference sequence). V was pared by 6 bases and J by 3 bases, with 21 bases between. The CDR3 is 16 residues long. The CDR3 sequence: CASSNPGGGIHYEQYF. CDR3 sequence (DNA): TGTGCCAGCAGCAATCCCGGGGGCGGAATCCACTACGAGCAGTACTTC.

The rearrangement uses TRBV18 and TRBJ2-3, with 11 bases fitting TRBD2. CDR3 size: 18 residues. From germline, CDR1 is KGHSH and CDR2 LQKENI. V lost 1 base, J lost 1 base, and 7 bases stayed unmatched. CDR3 in DNA: TGTGCCAGCTCACCACTAGCGGGAGGGCCCACTGGCACAGATACGCAGTATTTT. Protein product: CASSPLAGGPTGTDTQYF.